This record looks at one TCR beta chain sequence and its context. What it recognizes is unknown. The protocol was immunoSEQ multiplex PCR, while the TCRdb copy is restricted to in-frame clones and leaves out a portion. The table lists about 160,000 clones, over 80% of them singletons. Separate from the roughly 730-subject first cohort, the approximately 120-subject validation cohort was the one that the donors belonged to. This sample was taken from a study of cytomegalovirus exposure and HLA in healthy donors. Study findings and constraints: While the bulk of TCR sequences proved rare, some public TCRs turned up in many donors. A classifier reportedly called cytomegalovirus status with high sensitivity and specificity.

The germline V gene has CDR1 SEHNR and CDR2 FQNEAQ (reference sequence). The CDR3 is 16 residues long. V dropped 5 bases and J dropped 7; count of bases not matched to a gene: 14. The TCR comes from a man under 40 in good health and CMV-seropositive. The sample comprised PBMCs. The rearrangement joins TRBV7-9 to TRBJ1-2; 9 nucleotides agree with TRBD1. CDR3: CASSLTPLQGAGGYTF. In DNA form, the CDR3 reads TGTGCCAGCAGCCTAACCCCCCTACAGGGGGCGGGTGGCTACACCTTC.